Shown below are 2 T cell receptor beta chains from a single sample sequenced in a study of cytomegalovirus exposure and HLA in healthy donors. With 60 Vbeta and 13 Jbeta primers, the PCR was carried out. Clones were sequenced by immunoSEQ multiplex PCR, and TCRdb holds only the in-frame ones, with some missing. The sample table sets out about 130,000 clones. The sequenced material came from PBMCs. The source of these receptors is a man between 18 and 35 years old in good health and CMV-seronegative.

The chain carries TRBV2 and TRBJ2-2; TRBD1 is a possible D gene (6 bases). V was trimmed by 2 bases and J by 7 bases, leaving 17 bases between them. CDR3 length equals 16 residues. The germline gives CDR1 SNHLY, CDR2 FYNNEI. The CDR3 sequence: CASSERSGGADGELFF. CDR3 DNA: TGTGCCAGCAGTGAACGAAGTGGGGGCGCGGACGGGGAGCTGTTTTTT.

V usage is TRBV7-9 and J usage is TRBJ2-1, with 12 bases lining up with TRBD2. The junction had 13 bases not matched to a gene; V was cut back by 1 base and J by 6 bases. Germline V gene data show CDR1 as SEHNR and CDR2 as FQNEAQ (reference sequence). The CDR3 is 19 residues long. The CDR3: CASSLGLAGGSLLINEQFF. CDR3 coding DNA: TGTGCCAGCAGCTTAGGGCTAGCGGGGGGGTCGTTGTTAATCAATGAGCAGTTCTTC.